Following are 22 T cell receptor beta chains from one sample sequenced in a study of early T cells in non-severe SARS-CoV-2 infection (dated by TCRdb to the early 2020s). Library method: 5' RACE. Sequencing was performed on a NextSeq 500. TCRdb's own reprocessing of the public reads used fastp at Q25 and MiXCR and kept productive beta chains. When rows share a CDR3 protein, they turn into one entry using the most common DNA and genes. The sample data list approximately 73,000 distinct CDR3 sequences, and roughly 13% of these were observed just once. The biggest ten clones account for 1.1% of the sample. The sequencing sample was made of whole blood. The origin of the receptors is an adult who was a healthcare worker with PCR-confirmed SARS-CoV-2 infection or an uninfected control (not recorded which).

This clonotype was counted between two and nine times. The chain links TRBV20-1 to TRBJ2-1; 7 bases agree with TRBD2. Germline CDR1 is DFQATT and CDR2 is SNEGSKA (reference sequence). This CDR3 has 16 residues. The junction had 22 bases not matched to a gene; V was cut back by 7 bases and J by 10 bases. In nucleotides, the CDR3 is TGCAGTGGGCGCCCTAGACTAGCCGGTCGTTCGTGGGAGCAGTTCTTC. As protein: CSGRPRLAGRSWEQFF.

This clonotype was counted between two and nine times. In nucleotides, the CDR3 is TGTGCTAGTGGTTTCGGGACAGGTATCTCTGGGGCCAACGTCCTGACTTTC. Its protein is CASGFGTGISGANVLTF. J is TRBJ2-6 and V is TRBV12-5, with 8 bases aligning to TRBD1. Looked up from germline, CDR1 is LGHNT and CDR2 is FRNRAP. With V trimmed by 3 bases and J by 0 bases, 4 bases remained unmatched. The length of the CDR3 is 17 residues.

The chain uses TRBV2 and TRBJ2-2; TRBD2 matches 15 bases. With V trimmed by 4 bases and J by 4 bases, 4 bases remained unmatched. This CDR3 comprises 17 residues. Germline V CDR1 and CDR2: SNHLY, FYNNEI. This chain's CDR3 is CASSARTSGRATGELFF. The CDR3 DNA is TGTGCCAGCAGTGCAAGGACTAGCGGGAGGGCCACCGGGGAGCTGTTTTTT.

This clonotype was counted between two and nine times. The rearrangement joins TRBV29-1 to TRBJ2-2; D is perhaps TRBD2 (6 bases). The germline gives CDR1 SQVTM, CDR2 ANQGSEA. The ends were cut back, 8 bases at V and 1 base at J, with 14 bases in the middle. The CDR3 runs 14 residues. CDR3 residues: CSILGGENTGELFF. The DNA for the CDR3 is TGCAGCATTTTGGGCGGGGAGAACACCGGGGAGCTGTTTTTT.

This clonotype was detected many times. The chain is built from TRBV29-1 and TRBJ2-3; 12 positions match TRBD2. J was trimmed by 4 bases and V by 5 bases; bases with no gene match: 4. CDR1 and CDR2 from the germline V gene are SQVTM and ANQGSEA. The CDR3 runs 14 residues. This chain's CDR3 is CSVRTSGEADTQYF. The DNA of the CDR3 is TGCAGCGTTCGGACTAGCGGGGAGGCAGATACGCAGTATTTT.

The chain is built from TRBV29-1 and TRBJ2-5; TRBD1 matches at 9 bases. The CDR3 extends over 15 amino acids. The V gene's germline CDR1 is SQVTM and CDR2 ANQGSEA. Losses at the gene ends were 6 bases for V and 2 bases for J; bases not matched to a gene: 10. The CDR3 DNA sequence: TGCAGCGTCGGACCGGGACAGGGAGGACAAGAGACCCAGTACTTC. Translating it yields CSVGPGQGGQETQYF.

V and J are TRBV6-5 and TRBJ2-1; perhaps TRBD2 as D (6 bases). Trimming took off 7 bases at V and 12 bases at J, with 22 bases between the two ends. This CDR3 region has 14 residues. The germline V gene has CDR1 MNHEY and CDR2 SVGAGI. As DNA, the CDR3 is TGTGCCAGCAACGGGGCCCCAGACGAAGCGGGGCAGTTCTTC. Protein sequence: CASNGAPDEAGQFF.

This clonotype was counted ten times or more. The chain recombines TRBV5-1 with TRBJ2-3; 13 nucleotides match TRBD2. Germline V CDR1 and CDR2: SGHRS, YFSETQ. Trimming at V came to 0 bases and at J to 0 bases, leaving 7 bases not matched to a gene. The CDR3 length is 19 residues. The CDR3 DNA reads as TGCGCCAGCAGCTTGGCCGAGACTAGCGGGAGGTATAGCACAGATACGCAGTATTTT. Translated, it gives CASSLAETSGRYSTDTQYF.

The chain joins TRBV28 to TRBJ2-7; no firm D call. The V end was cut by 7 bases, the J end by 2 bases, with 12 bases between. The germline V gene has CDR1 MDHEN and CDR2 SYDVKM. The CDR3 extends over 13 amino acids. CDR3 loop: CASISNPTYEQYF. The DNA of the CDR3 is TGTGCCAGCATCTCTAATCCCACCTACGAGCAGTACTTC.

This clonotype was detected ten times or more. This rearrangement joins TRBV29-1 to TRBJ1-2; D gene uncertain. The CDR3 has 12 residues. V was trimmed by 3 bases and J by 3 bases, leaving 8 bases between them. CDR1 and CDR2 (germline): SQVTM, ANQGSEA. The CDR3 bases are TGCAGCGTTGAGTTGGATGACTATGGCTACACCTTC. Translated, it gives CSVELDDYGYTF.

The sample holds a few counts of this clonotype. This chain links TRBV28 with TRBJ1-5; D may be TRBD1 (5 bases). Trimming took off 5 bases at V and 4 bases at J, with 15 bases between the two ends. CDR1 is MDHEN and CDR2 is SYDVKM in the germline V gene. CDR3 size: 15 residues. The CDR3 region is CASSPPGALNQPQHF. DNA of the CDR3: TGTGCCAGCAGTCCCCCCGGGGCCTTAAATCAGCCCCAGCATTTT.

The chain couples TRBV12-5 to TRBJ1-1; D is undetermined. This CDR3 contains 14 residues. Between the trimmed V and J ends, which lost 5 bases and 3 bases, there was a span of 13 bases. Germline assignment: CDR1 LGHNT and CDR2 FRNRAP. CDR3 bases: TGTGCTAGTGGTGCGAGTGGGCCGCACACTGAAGCTTTCTTT. It specifies CASGASGPHTEAFF.

The chain links TRBV29-1 to TRBJ1-2; D uncertain. CDR1 and CDR2 from the germline V gene are SQVTM and ANQGSEA. V was cut by 4 bases and J by 6 bases, with 12 bases left in between. This CDR3 spans 12 amino acids. CDR3 nucleotides: TGCAGCGTTGTCCCCGCGTCTCATGGCTACACCTTC. Protein product: CSVVPASHGYTF.

This clonotype appeared a few times. The chain links TRBV28 to TRBJ1-1; 9 positions agree with TRBD1. The J segment lost 6 bases and the V segment lost 7 bases, leaving 18 bases of the junction unmatched. The CDR3 loop spans 17 amino acids. CDR1 is MDHEN and CDR2 is SYDVKM in the germline V gene. CDR3 in amino acids: CASTAPPGQGLHAEAFF. In nucleotides, the CDR3 is TGTGCCAGCACCGCGCCCCCGGGACAGGGACTCCACGCTGAAGCTTTCTTT.

This clonotype was seen at least ten times. The chain links TRBV18 to TRBJ1-4; D may be TRBD1 (5 bases). The CDR3 is 16 amino acids. Between the trimmed V and J ends, which lost 6 bases and 4 bases, there was a span of 18 bases. Germline V gene sequence: CDR1 KGHSH, CDR2 LQKENI. Here the CDR3 DNA reads TGTGCCAGCTCGGACCAGGGCGGATATTATAATGAAAAACTGTTTTTT. Protein product: CASSDQGGYYNEKLFF. Drawing the rest from reference TRBV18 and TRBJ1-4, the complete variable domain is NAGVMQNPRHLVRRRGQEARLRCSPMKGHSHVYWYRQLPEEGLKFMVYLQKENIIDESGMPKERFSAEFPKEGPSILRIQQVVRGDSAAYFCASSDQGGYYNEKLFFGSGTQLSVL.

V is TRBV7-2 and J is TRBJ2-3; tentative D call: TRBD2 (5 bases). Germline V gene data show CDR1 as SGHTA and CDR2 as FQGNSA. Deletions cut 3 bases from V and 9 bases from J, with 13 bases between. This CDR3 has 13 amino acids. The CDR3 here is CASSFLRDQTQYF. The DNA for the CDR3 is TGTGCCAGCAGCTTCCTTCGGGATCAAACGCAGTATTTT.

This clonotype was picked up a small number of times. An end of the junction does not agree with germline; a read error may underlie this. V gene TRBV5-1 combines with J gene TRBJ2-2; the D call may be TRBD1 or TRBD2 (6 bases each). The CDR3 spans 14 residues. Per the germline V gene, CDR1 is SGHRS and CDR2 is YFSETQ. The CDR3 DNA reads TGCGCCAGCCGGGGGCAGCTGAACCCCGGGGAGCTGTTTTTT. Its translation is CASRGQLNPGELFF.

For this clonotype: The junction does not match germline at one end; this may be a read error. This chain joins TRBV7-7 and TRBJ2-7; D might be TRBD2 (5 bases). This CDR3 has 13 residues. In germline, CDR1 is SSHAT, CDR2 FNYEAQ (reference sequence). Here the CDR3 DNA reads TGTGCTAGCAGCTACGGCACGGGGAGCGAGCAGTACTTC. Translated, it gives CASSYGTGSEQYF.

The J gene is TRBJ1-2, the V gene TRBV4-1; TRBD1 might be the D (5 bases). The CDR3 totals 18 residues. Germline assignment: CDR1 MGHRA and CDR2 YSYEKL. V shed 1 base and J shed 3 bases, with 21 bases lying between them. The chain's CDR3 is CASSQGGAYIVLDYGYTF. Written as DNA, the CDR3 is TGCGCCAGCAGCCAAGGGGGCGCTTATATTGTTCTGGACTATGGCTACACCTTC.

This chain links TRBV20-1 with TRBJ2-7; TRBD2 might be the D (6 bases). The CDR3 runs to 14 residues. Trimming shortened V by 6 bases and J by 0 bases, and 15 bases separated the two germline ends. Germline V gene data show CDR1 as DFQATT and CDR2 as SNEGSKA (reference sequence). The CDR3 DNA sequence: TGCAGTGCCCCCGACCGGGACTCCTCCTACGAGCAGTACTTC. It translates to CSAPDRDSSYEQYF.

In this sample, this clonotype turned up many times. J is TRBJ2-7 and V is TRBV18; D unclear. The CDR3 extends over 13 amino acids. Trimming removed 2 bases at V and 6 bases at J, with 11 bases between. Germline assignment: CDR1 KGHSH and CDR2 LQKENI. The CDR3 DNA sequence: TGTGCCAGCTCACCAAGGGATTGGGGCGAGCAGTACTTC. It yields the protein CASSPRDWGEQYF.

The chain employs TRBV2 and TRBJ2-7; D is ambiguous. Looked up from germline, CDR1 is SNHLY and CDR2 is FYNNEI. This CDR3 is built from 11 residues. The V end was cut by 3 bases, the J end by 6 bases, with 6 bases between. The CDR3 coding sequence is TGTGCCAGCAGTGAGTCTTGCGAGCAGTACTTC. It yields the protein CASSESCEQYF.